This T cell receptor beta chain was captured by sequencing in a study of OX40 agonist ivuxolimab in advanced cancers. V was trimmed by 0 bases and J by 5 bases, leaving 12 bases between them. The CDR3 sequence is 15 residues long. The germline CDR1 and CDR2 sequences are SGHDT and YYEEEE. The protocol was immunoSEQ multiplex PCR, while the TCRdb copy is restricted to in-frame clones and leaves out a portion. The sample has approximately 76,000 clones, over 85% seen once. The sequencing used CD4+ or CD8+ T cells sorted from blood, collected in a trial of the OX40 agonist ivuxolimab. The TCR sequence derives from an adult with an advanced solid tumor such as melanoma, head and neck, liver or kidney cancer. The chain is built from TRBV5-6 and TRBJ1-5; D unresolved. CDR3 loop: CASSLAPVIDQPQHF. In nucleotides, the CDR3 is TGTGCCAGCAGCTTGGCCCCAGTAATTGATCAGCCCCAGCATTTT.